A single sample is the source of the 21 T cell receptor beta chains below, sequenced in a study of monozygotic twins with inflammatory bowel disease. Each CDR3 protein gets one entry in TCRdb, which reprocessed the 5' RACE reads and gives no DNA. This table holds more than 300,000 distinct CDR3 sequences. The sample was blood. The receptors derive from a human donor with ulcerative colitis or Crohn's disease, or a healthy co-twin of an affected twin (not recorded which).

The chain joins TRBV19 to TRBJ1-2; the D call from TCRdb, TRBD1, cannot be confirmed without DNA. Germline lookup yields CDR1 LNHDA and CDR2 SQIVND (reference sequence). This CDR3 region has 13 residues. This CDR3 reads CASSASGHRGYTF.

V usage is TRBV7-3 and J usage is TRBJ2-7; TCRdb's assignment of TRBD2 cannot be checked, as there is no DNA. Per germline, CDR1 SGHTA and CDR2 FQGTGA. CDR3 length equals 14 residues. CDR3: CASSSYEGPYEQYF.

The V gene is TRBV10-3, the J gene TRBJ1-5. This CDR3 region has 13 residues. Per the germline V gene, CDR1 is ENHRY and CDR2 is SYGVKD. Here the CDR3 reads CAISGQVDEPQHF.

The V and J genes are TRBV23-1 and TRBJ1-6; TCRdb designates TRBD1, a call that cannot be tested without DNA. TRBV23-1 falls under the ORF class, with uncertain function. CDR3 length: 13 residues. The CDR3 region is CATQGVNFSPLHF.

The V call is TRBV7-2, the J call TRBJ2-1. CDR3 size: 11 residues. CDR1 and CDR2 from the germline V gene are SGHTA and FQGNSA. CDR3 loop: CASRAINEQFF.

The chain employs TRBV28 and TRBJ2-7. The germline V gene has CDR1 MDHEN and CDR2 SYDVKM. The CDR3 contains 13 residues. CDR3 protein: CASRVGTGYEQYF.

V and J are TRBV3-1 and TRBJ2-5; TCRdb's D call of TRBD2 is untestable without DNA. Germline CDR1 and CDR2: LGHDT and YNNKEL (reference sequence). The CDR3 is made up of 17 amino acids. CDR3 protein: CASSPWGGGAEQETQYF.

The chain employs TRBV11-1 and TRBJ2-1; the TCRdb D gene call, TRBD1, has no DNA to confirm it. CDR3 length equals 18 residues. Germline V gene sequence: CDR1 SGHAT, CDR2 FQDESV (reference sequence). This CDR3 reads CASSFRASADRGNNEQFF.

The V and J genes are TRBV19 and TRBJ2-3; TCRdb proposes TRBD2, but this gene call is untestable without DNA. The CDR3 runs 13 residues. The germline V gene encodes CDR1 LNHDA and CDR2 SQIVND (reference sequence). CDR3 loop: CASTSGHGDTQYF.

V usage is TRBV6-2 or TRBV6-3 and J usage is TRBJ2-7; TCRdb outputs TRBD1, but without DNA this stays unchecked. CDR3 size: 15 residues. The germline V gene has CDR1 MNHEY and CDR2 SVGEGT. The CDR3 spells CASSYDGTGVFEQYF.

The chain recombines TRBV5-1 with TRBJ1-6. The germline V gene encodes CDR1 SGHRS and CDR2 YFSETQ. The CDR3 totals 18 residues. Here the CDR3 reads CASSLAGTSSSYNSPLHF.

The J gene is TRBJ1-6, the V gene TRBV3-1; TCRdb lists TRBD1, though no DNA is available to test this call. This CDR3 has 18 amino acids. CDR1 LGHDT and CDR2 YNNKEL come from the germline V gene (reference sequence). The CDR3: CASSQGFGGRGSNSPLHF. The whole variable domain, remainder taken from reference TRBV3-1 and TRBJ1-6, is DTAVSQTPKYLVTQMGNDKSIKCEQNLGHDTMYWYKQDSKKFLKIMFSYNNKELIINETVPNRFSPKSPDKAHLNLHINSLELGDSAVYFCASSQGFGGRGSNSPLHFGNGTRLTVT.

This chain links TRBV20-1 with TRBJ1-1; the D call of TRBD1 rests on TCRdb alone, since no DNA is present to check it. CDR1 is DFQATT and CDR2 is SNEGSKA in the germline V gene (reference sequence). The CDR3 is made up of 14 amino acids. CDR3 protein: CSARAGTGTGEAFF.

This rearrangement joins TRBV29-1 to TRBJ2-3; the D call of TRBD2 rests on TCRdb alone, since no DNA is present to check it. CDR3 length: 16 amino acids. Per the germline V gene, CDR1 is SQVTM and CDR2 is ANQGSEA. The CDR3: CSVLGTSGGSTDTQYF.

This CDR3 is CASSSLSQRINYGYTF. V gene TRBV6-5 combines with J gene TRBJ1-2. In germline, CDR1 is MNHEY, CDR2 SVGAGI. The CDR3 sequence is 16 residues long.

The chain joins TRBV14 to TRBJ2-7; as DNA is missing, the TRBD1 call by TCRdb cannot be tested. Germline CDR1 and CDR2: SGHDN and FVKESK. This CDR3 is built from 14 residues. CDR3 loop: CASSPTRPPKEQYF.

The chain employs TRBV6-6 and TRBJ1-1. Germline CDR1 is MNHNY and CDR2 is SVGAGI (reference sequence). CDR3 length equals 12 residues. This chain's CDR3 is CASSYPENEAFF.

The chain couples TRBV14 to TRBJ2-1; the TCRdb D gene call, TRBD1, has no DNA to confirm it. Germline values: CDR1 SGHDN, CDR2 FVKESK. This CDR3 contains 15 residues. CDR3 protein: CASSQDLPRVDEQFF.

V and J are TRBV7-8 and TRBJ2-6; TCRdb proposes TRBD2, but this gene call is untestable without DNA. CDR3 length: 16 amino acids. Looked up from germline, CDR1 is SGHVS and CDR2 is FQNEAQ. The CDR3 is CASSFQADALISVLTF. Drawing the rest from reference TRBV7-8 and TRBJ2-6, the complete variable domain is GAGVSQSPRYKVAKRGQDVALRCDPISGHVSLFWYQQALGQGPEFLTYFQNEAQLDKSGLPSDRFFAERPEGSVSTLKIQRTQQEDSAVYLCASSFQADALISVLTFGAGSRLTVL.

The genes are TRBV11-2 and TRBJ2-2. Germline CDR1 SGHAT, CDR2 FQNNGV. There are 13 residues in the CDR3. The CDR3 sequence is CASRRRQTGELFF. The entire variable domain, with the rest obtained from reference TRBV11-2 and TRBJ2-2, is as follows: EAGVAQSPRYKIIEKRQSVAFWCNPISGHATLYWYQQILGQGPKLLIQFQNNGVVDDSQLPKDRFSAERLKGVDSTLKIQPAKLEDSAVYLCASRRRQTGELFFGEGSRLTVL.

The rearrangement links TRBV24-1 to TRBJ2-2; with no DNA, the TCRdb D assignment of TRBD1 cannot be verified. The CDR3 contains 16 residues. Germline V gives CDR1 KGHDR, CDR2 SFDVKD. The CDR3 loop is CATSDSLDRNTGELFF.